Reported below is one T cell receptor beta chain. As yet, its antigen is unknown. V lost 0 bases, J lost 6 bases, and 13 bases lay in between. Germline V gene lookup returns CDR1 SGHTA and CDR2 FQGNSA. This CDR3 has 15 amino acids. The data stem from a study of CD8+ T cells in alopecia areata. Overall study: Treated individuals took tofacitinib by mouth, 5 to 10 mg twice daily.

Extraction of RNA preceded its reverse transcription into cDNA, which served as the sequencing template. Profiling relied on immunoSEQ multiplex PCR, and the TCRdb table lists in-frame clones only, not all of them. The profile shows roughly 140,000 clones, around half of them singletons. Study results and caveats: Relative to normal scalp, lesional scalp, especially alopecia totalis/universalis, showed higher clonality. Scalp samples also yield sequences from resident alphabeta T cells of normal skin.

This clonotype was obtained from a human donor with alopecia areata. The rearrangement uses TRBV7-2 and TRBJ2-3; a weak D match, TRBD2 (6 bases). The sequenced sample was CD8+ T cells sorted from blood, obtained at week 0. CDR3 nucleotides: TGTGCCAGCAGCTTAGCCCTTAGGGCGGGGGATACGCAGTATTTT. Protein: CASSLALRAGDTQYF.